The source of this T cell receptor beta chain is a study of control samples from healthy donors and cancer patients. The CDR3 runs to 13 residues. V dropped 5 bases and J dropped 2 bases, with 7 bases sitting between them. Sequencing was performed with immunoSEQ multiplex PCR; in TCRdb, only in-frame clones are kept and a portion is missing. The data show approximately 110,000 clones, 90% to 95% seen once. The sequencing input was blood. This sequence was found in a young woman in good health. The rearrangement joins TRBV12-3 or TRBV12-4 to TRBJ2-4, with D hard to call. The CDR3 DNA is TGTGCCAGCAGTCCATTATCCAAAAACATTCAGTACTTC. Amino acid sequence: CASSPLSKNIQYF.